Below, 26 T cell receptor beta chains from the same sample are listed, as sequenced in a study of blood T cell repertoires in COVID-19. Some clones are missing from TCRdb's copy, which holds only in-frame ones; the method was immunoSEQ multiplex PCR. The table records roughly 320,000 clones, just over 85% of them present only once. Sequenced material: PBMCs or T cells enriched from blood (not recorded which). Every receptor here comes from a man aged 25-45 years who had recovered from COVID-19.

This chain uses TRBV2 with TRBJ1-6, with TRBD1 matching over 9 bases. Losses at the gene ends were 6 bases for V and 9 bases for J; bases not matched to a gene: 12. Germline loops: CDR1 SNHLY, CDR2 FYNNEI. The CDR3 extends over 16 amino acids. This CDR3 is CASRPIAGQGFSPLHF. The DNA of the CDR3 is TGTGCCAGCAGGCCCATAGCGGGACAGGGTTTTTCACCCCTCCACTTT.

The J gene is TRBJ1-2, the V gene TRBV6-2 or TRBV6-3, with D uncertain. V was clipped by 6 bases and J by 5 bases, with 25 bases between them. Germline CDR1 MNHEY, CDR2 SVGEGT. The CDR3 is 17 amino acids. The CDR3 loop reads CASSEAALWEQRYGYTF. The CDR3 DNA is TGTGCCAGCAGCGAAGCTGCCTTATGGGAGCAGAGATATGGCTACACCTTC.

J is TRBJ1-2 and V is TRBV5-1, with D tentatively TRBD1 (5 bases). The CDR3 covers 17 residues. V was cut by 4 bases and J by 3 bases, with 22 bases left in between. In germline, CDR1 is SGHRS, CDR2 YFSETQ. The CDR3 region is CASSQGRGVMSDYGYTF. Written as DNA, the CDR3 is TGCGCCAGCAGCCAAGGGAGGGGCGTTATGAGCGACTATGGCTACACCTTC.

The chain joins TRBV2 to TRBJ1-5; D not certain. Germline loops: CDR1 SNHLY, CDR2 FYNNEI. The CDR3 consists of 15 residues. Trimming took off 3 bases at V and 1 base at J, with 10 bases between the two ends. The CDR3 is CASSDEGLSNQPQHF. In nucleotides, the CDR3 is TGTGCCAGCAGTGACGAGGGTTTGAGCAATCAGCCCCAGCATTTT.

The chain links TRBV27 to TRBJ1-5, with D perhaps matching TRBD1 (5 bases). The CDR3 covers 14 residues. Germline-derived CDR1 and CDR2 are MNHEY and SMNVEV (reference sequence). The ends were cut back, 3 bases at V and 2 bases at J, with 8 bases in the middle. CDR3 in DNA: TGTGCCAGCAGTTTGGGGGGGGGCAATCAGCCCCAGCATTTT. Amino acid sequence: CASSLGGGNQPQHF.

V gene TRBV24-1 combines with J gene TRBJ2-1; possible D gene TRBD1, 6 bases. The CDR3 is 16 amino acids. Germline-derived CDR1 and CDR2 are KGHDR and SFDVKD. Trimming removed 0 bases from V and 3 bases from J, with 11 bases in between. The CDR3 nucleotides are TGTGCCACCAGTGATTTGATTCCGGACAGCTACAATGAGCAGTTCTTC. Protein sequence: CATSDLIPDSYNEQFF.

The rearrangement joins TRBV2 to TRBJ2-2, with D tentatively TRBD2 (6 bases). Germline assignment: CDR1 SNHLY and CDR2 FYNNEI. Trimming shortened V by 2 bases and J by 7 bases, and 8 bases separated the two germline ends. This CDR3 contains 13 residues. Here the CDR3 reads CASSEFGSGELFF. The CDR3 bases are TGTGCCAGCAGTGAATTCGGGAGCGGGGAGCTGTTTTTT.

The gene calls are TRBV6-1 and TRBJ1-2, with D perhaps TRBD1 (5 bases). Per the germline V gene, CDR1 is MNHNS and CDR2 is SASEGT. This CDR3 is built from 12 residues. The germline V and J ends were trimmed by 3 bases and 4 bases, with 6 bases remaining between them. The CDR3 DNA sequence: TGTGCCAGCAGTGAGGGGGGCTATGGCTACACCTTC. Protein sequence: CASSEGGYGYTF.

The CDR3 sequence is CATSDKTGIGNQPQHF. The CDR3 nucleotides read TGTGCCACCAGTGATAAGACAGGGATAGGCAATCAGCCCCAGCATTTT. The chain links TRBV24-1 to TRBJ1-5, with 7 positions matching TRBD1. CDR1 is KGHDR and CDR2 is SFDVKD in the germline V gene. The CDR3 is 16 amino acids. With 3 bases clipped from V and 2 bases from J, the junction kept 6 bases outside the gene matches.

The chain has TRBV6-5 and TRBJ2-7; weak D call: TRBD2 (6 bases). Germline V gives CDR1 MNHEY, CDR2 SVGAGI. V dropped 7 bases and J dropped 3 bases, with 16 bases sitting between them. The CDR3 has 14 amino acids. The CDR3 is CASTLGGVNYEQYF. The CDR3 nucleotides are TGTGCCAGCACCTTGGGCGGGGTAAACTACGAGCAGTACTTC.

The chain joins TRBV10-3 to TRBJ1-1; D not certain. V was clipped by 2 bases and J by 4 bases, with 8 bases between them. The CDR3 loop spans 13 amino acids. CDR1 is ENHRY, CDR2 SYGVKD, per germline. The CDR3 protein is CAISEGRVTEAFF. The CDR3 DNA reads TGTGCCATCAGTGAGGGTCGGGTCACTGAAGCTTTCTTT.

The chain links TRBV19 to TRBJ1-1; tentative D call: TRBD1 (6 bases). CDR3 length: 13 residues. The germline V gene encodes CDR1 LNHDA and CDR2 SQIVND (reference sequence). Trimming took off 5 bases at V and 3 bases at J, with 10 bases between the two ends. The CDR3 DNA reads TGTGCCAGTAGTTCAGGGGAATACACTGAAGCTTTCTTT. This encodes CASSSGEYTEAFF.

The genes are TRBV6-5 and TRBJ1-6; 9 bases are a match to TRBD1. Germline CDR1 reads MNHEY; CDR2 reads SVGAGI. This CDR3 spans 15 amino acids. V shed 6 bases, J shed 7 bases, and the junction held 7 bases outside the gene matches. The CDR3 coding sequence is TGTGCCAGCAGGCGCCGGACAGGGGACAATTCACCCCTCCACTTT. It yields the protein CASRRRTGDNSPLHF.

The rearrangement uses TRBV28 and TRBJ2-7, with 8 bases fitting TRBD1. Germline CDR1 is MDHEN and CDR2 is SYDVKM. Losses at the gene ends were 5 bases for V and 0 bases for J; bases not matched to a gene: 6. There are 15 residues in the CDR3. The CDR3 sequence is CASSPGTGGSYEQYF. DNA for the CDR3: TGTGCCAGCAGTCCCGGGACAGGTGGCTCCTACGAGCAGTACTTC.

A single count supports this clone. The V and J genes are TRBV9 and TRBJ2-1; D may be TRBD2 (5 bases). V was pared by 7 bases and J by 7 bases, with 12 bases between. The CDR3 contains 12 residues. Germline loops: CDR1 SGDLS, CDR2 YYNGEE. CDR3 in DNA: TGTGCCAGCGGACTGATGGGGAATGAGCAGTTCTTC. Amino acid sequence: CASGLMGNEQFF.

The genes are TRBV5-4 and TRBJ2-7; perhaps TRBD2 as D (6 bases). Per germline, CDR1 SGHNT and CDR2 YYREEE (reference sequence). The length of the CDR3 is 15 residues. With 2 bases removed from V and 2 bases from J, the gap between germline ends came to 14 bases. DNA for the CDR3: TGTGCCAGCAGCTTAGGAGCGGGCGCCACCTACGAGCAGTACTTC. Translated, it gives CASSLGAGATYEQYF.

Only a few counts were recorded for this clone. V gene TRBV19 combines with J gene TRBJ2-1; 11 bases are a match to TRBD2. CDR1 and CDR2 (germline): LNHDA, SQIVND (reference sequence). CDR3 length: 19 amino acids. J lost 4 bases, V lost 0 bases, and 11 bases had no gene match. This chain's CDR3 is CASSIDSGSGRASYNEQFF. The CDR3 DNA sequence: TGTGCCAGTAGTATAGATTCGGGTAGCGGGAGGGCCTCGTACAATGAGCAGTTCTTC. Drawing the rest from reference TRBV19 and TRBJ2-1, the complete variable domain is DGGITQSPKYLFRKEGQNVTLSCEQNLNHDAMYWYRQDPGQGLRLIYYSQIVNDFQKGDIAEGYSVSREKKESFPLTVTSAQKNPTAFYLCASSIDSGSGRASYNEQFFGPGTRLTVL.

The rearrangement uses TRBV18 and TRBJ1-3; 7 bases map to TRBD1. Germline V CDR1 and CDR2: KGHSH, LQKENI. With V trimmed by 6 bases and J by 0 bases, 5 bases remained unmatched. CDR3 length equals 15 residues. CDR3 DNA: TGTGCCAGCTCGGAACAGGGGACCTCTGGAAACACCATATATTTT. Amino acids: CASSEQGTSGNTIYF.

The V call is TRBV25-1, the J call TRBJ2-7, with D maybe TRBD2 (6 bases). V was trimmed by 1 base and J by 8 bases, leaving 12 bases between them. The length of the CDR3 is 13 residues. Germline loops: CDR1 MGHDK, CDR2 SYGVNS. CDR3: CASSEFLARQQYF. Here the CDR3 DNA reads TGTGCCAGCAGTGAATTCCTAGCGCGACAGCAGTACTTC.

The chain has TRBV24-1 and TRBJ2-3; TRBD2 matches at 13 bases. CDR1 and CDR2 (germline): KGHDR, SFDVKD. This CDR3 region has 20 residues. V was pared by 2 bases and J by 1 base, with 11 bases of the junction left unmatched. Here the CDR3 DNA reads TGTGCCACCAGTGATTCCGGACCGGGACTAGCGGGAAGAGGCACAGATACGCAGTATTTT. Protein sequence: CATSDSGPGLAGRGTDTQYF.

With regard to this clone: The sample carries other DNA sequences with the same CDR3. The chain recombines TRBV10-2 with TRBJ2-7, with D perhaps matching TRBD1 (6 bases). V was clipped by 0 bases and J by 3 bases, with 9 bases between them. The germline CDR1 and CDR2 sequences are WSHSY and SAAADI. The CDR3 length is 14 residues. The CDR3 sequence is CASSESWGRYEQYF. The CDR3 DNA sequence: TGCGCCAGCAGTGAGTCGTGGGGGCGCTACGAGCAGTACTTC.

The V gene is TRBV10-2, the J gene TRBJ1-2, with 8 positions matching TRBD1. The CDR3 length is 16 residues. Germline V gene lookup returns CDR1 WSHSY and CDR2 SAAADI. J lost 6 bases, V lost 1 base, and 10 bases had no gene match. CDR3 DNA: TGCGCCAGCAGTGAGTACACCTTGAAGACAGGGGATGGCTACACCTTC. It encodes CASSEYTLKTGDGYTF.

This chain uses TRBV5-4 with TRBJ1-4; TRBD1 agrees at 9 bases. The germline V gene encodes CDR1 SGHNT and CDR2 YYREEE (reference sequence). Germline trimming cut 2 bases from V and 7 bases from J; bases unmatched to any gene: 6. This CDR3 contains 15 residues. The CDR3 loop reads CASSFSGTGIEKLFF. The CDR3 bases are TGTGCCAGCAGCTTCAGCGGGACAGGGATTGAAAAACTGTTTTTT.

The chain combines TRBV7-9 with TRBJ1-4; 9 bases align to TRBD1. The germline CDR1 and CDR2 sequences are SEHNR and FQNEAQ (reference sequence). This CDR3 is 15 amino acids long. Trimming cost V 1 base and J 8 bases; bases outside gene matches: 5. The DNA of the CDR3 is TGTGCCAGCAGCTTAGGCCGGGACAGGGTAGAAAAACTGTTTTTT. Protein product: CASSLGRDRVEKLFF.

V is TRBV28 and J is TRBJ1-1; D gene uncertain. Trimming removed 5 bases at V and 0 bases at J, with 16 bases between. Germline V lookup: CDR1 MDHEN, CDR2 SYDVKM. CDR3 length: 16 amino acids. The CDR3, as DNA: TGTGCCAGCAGTCCTGAGGGCGGCCGGCTGAACACTGAAGCTTTCTTT. Its protein product is CASSPEGGRLNTEAFF.

The rearrangement links TRBV27 to TRBJ2-5; D remains ambiguous. CDR3 length equals 15 residues. Trimming pared 6 bases from V and 6 bases from J, leaving 20 bases between. Looked up from germline, CDR1 is MNHEY and CDR2 is SMNVEV (reference sequence). For the CDR3, the DNA is TGTGCCAGCAGCCTCTTAACGGCAGGTTCGCAGACCCAGTACTTC. This sequence encodes CASSLLTAGSQTQYF.